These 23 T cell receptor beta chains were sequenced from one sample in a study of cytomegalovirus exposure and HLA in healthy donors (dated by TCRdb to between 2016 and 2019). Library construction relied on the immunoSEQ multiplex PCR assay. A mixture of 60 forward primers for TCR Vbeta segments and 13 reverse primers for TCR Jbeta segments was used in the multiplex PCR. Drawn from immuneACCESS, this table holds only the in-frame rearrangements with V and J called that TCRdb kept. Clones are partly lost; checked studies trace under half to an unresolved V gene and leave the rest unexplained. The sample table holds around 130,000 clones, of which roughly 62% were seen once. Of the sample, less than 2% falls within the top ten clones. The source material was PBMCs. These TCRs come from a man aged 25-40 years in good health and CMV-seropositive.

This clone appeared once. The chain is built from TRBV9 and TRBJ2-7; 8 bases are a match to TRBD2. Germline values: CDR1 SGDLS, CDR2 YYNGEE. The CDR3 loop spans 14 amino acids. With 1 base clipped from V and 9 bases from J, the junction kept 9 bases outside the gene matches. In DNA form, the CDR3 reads TGTGCCAGCAGCGTATCCAGCGGGAGAAGTCGGCAGTACTTC. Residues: CASSVSSGRSRQYF.

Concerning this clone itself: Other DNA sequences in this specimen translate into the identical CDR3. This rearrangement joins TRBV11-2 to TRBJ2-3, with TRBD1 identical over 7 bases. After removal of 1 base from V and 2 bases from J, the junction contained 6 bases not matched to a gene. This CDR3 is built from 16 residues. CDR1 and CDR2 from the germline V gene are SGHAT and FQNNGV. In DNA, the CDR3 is TGTGCCAGCAGCTTAGGGACAGGCTTCTACACAGATACGCAGTATTTT. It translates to CASSLGTGFYTDTQYF.

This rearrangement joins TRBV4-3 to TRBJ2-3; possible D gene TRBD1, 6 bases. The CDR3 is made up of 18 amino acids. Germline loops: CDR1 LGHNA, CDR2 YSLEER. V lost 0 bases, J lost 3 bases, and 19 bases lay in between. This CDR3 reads CASSQDPPGRTGTDTQYF. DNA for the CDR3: TGCGCCAGCAGCCAAGACCCGCCGGGTCGTACAGGGACAGATACGCAGTATTTT.

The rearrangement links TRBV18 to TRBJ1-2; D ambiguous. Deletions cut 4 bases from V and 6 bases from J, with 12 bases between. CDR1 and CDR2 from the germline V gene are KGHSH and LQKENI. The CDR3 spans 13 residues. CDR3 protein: CASSLSDTDGYTF. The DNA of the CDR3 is TGTGCCAGCTCACTGTCTGATACAGATGGCTACACCTTC.

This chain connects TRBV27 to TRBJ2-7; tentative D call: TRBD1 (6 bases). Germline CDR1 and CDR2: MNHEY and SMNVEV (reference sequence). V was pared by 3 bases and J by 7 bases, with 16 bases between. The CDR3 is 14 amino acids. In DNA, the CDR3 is TGTGCCAGCAGTTTTTTCAGGGGTCTAGGAGAGCAGTACTTC. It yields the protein CASSFFRGLGEQYF.

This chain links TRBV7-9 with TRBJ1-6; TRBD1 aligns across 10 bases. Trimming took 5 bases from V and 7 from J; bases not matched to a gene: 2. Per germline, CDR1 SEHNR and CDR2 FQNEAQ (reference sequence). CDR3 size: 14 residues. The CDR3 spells CASSGQGGNSPLHF. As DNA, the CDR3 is TGTGCCAGCAGCGGACAGGGGGGAAATTCACCCCTCCACTTT.

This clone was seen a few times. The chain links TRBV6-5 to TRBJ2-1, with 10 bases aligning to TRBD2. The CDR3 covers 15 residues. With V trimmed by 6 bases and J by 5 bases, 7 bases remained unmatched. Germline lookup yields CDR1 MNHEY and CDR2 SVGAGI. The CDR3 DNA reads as TGTGCCAGCAGATTAAGCGGGAGGGACGACAATGAGCAGTTCTTC. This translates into CASRLSGRDDNEQFF.

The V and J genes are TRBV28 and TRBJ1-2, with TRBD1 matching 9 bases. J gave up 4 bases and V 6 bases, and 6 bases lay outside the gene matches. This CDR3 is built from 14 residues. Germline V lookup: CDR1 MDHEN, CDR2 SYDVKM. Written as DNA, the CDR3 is TGTGCCAGCAGGGAGACAGGGGGAACCTATGGCTACACCTTC. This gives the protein CASRETGGTYGYTF.

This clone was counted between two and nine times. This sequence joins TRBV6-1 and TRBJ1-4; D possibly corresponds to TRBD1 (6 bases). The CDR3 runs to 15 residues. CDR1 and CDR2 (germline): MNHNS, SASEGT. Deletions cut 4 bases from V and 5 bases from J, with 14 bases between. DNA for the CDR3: TGTGCCAGCAGTGGCGTCCACCAGGGGAATGAAAAACTGTTTTTT. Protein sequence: CASSGVHQGNEKLFF.

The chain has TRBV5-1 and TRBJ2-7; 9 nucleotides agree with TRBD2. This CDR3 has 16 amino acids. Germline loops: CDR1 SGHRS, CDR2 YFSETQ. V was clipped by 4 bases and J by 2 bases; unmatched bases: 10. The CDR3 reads CASSPPLAGPPYEQYF. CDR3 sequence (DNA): TGCGCCAGCAGCCCCCCCCTAGCGGGACCGCCCTACGAGCAGTACTTC.

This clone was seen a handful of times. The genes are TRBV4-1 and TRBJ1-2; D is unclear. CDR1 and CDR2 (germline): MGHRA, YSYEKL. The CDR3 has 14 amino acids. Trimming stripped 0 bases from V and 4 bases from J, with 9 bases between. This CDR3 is CASSQDPGIYGYTF. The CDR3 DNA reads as TGCGCCAGCAGCCAAGATCCAGGAATCTATGGCTACACCTTC.

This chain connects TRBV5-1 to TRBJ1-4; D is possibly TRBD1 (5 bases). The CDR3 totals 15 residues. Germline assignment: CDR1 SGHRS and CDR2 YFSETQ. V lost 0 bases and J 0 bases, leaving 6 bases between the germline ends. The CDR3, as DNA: TGCGCCAGCAGCTTGGTAGGGGCAACTAATGAAAAACTGTTTTTT. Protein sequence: CASSLVGATNEKLFF.

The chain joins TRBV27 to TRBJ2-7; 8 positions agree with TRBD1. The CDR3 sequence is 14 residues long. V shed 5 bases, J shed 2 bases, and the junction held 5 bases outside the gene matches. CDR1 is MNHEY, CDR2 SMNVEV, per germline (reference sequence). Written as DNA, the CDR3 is TGTGCCAGCAGTCGCCCGGGACAGGCCTACGAGCAGTACTTC. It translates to CASSRPGQAYEQYF.

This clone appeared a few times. CDR3 loop: CAISESAGKANYGYTF. In nucleotides, the CDR3 is TGTGCCATCAGTGAGTCCGCAGGAAAAGCTAACTATGGCTACACCTTC. This chain joins TRBV10-3 and TRBJ1-2; D not certain. V was trimmed by 0 bases and J by 0 bases, leaving 11 bases between them. Per germline, CDR1 ENHRY and CDR2 SYGVKD. The length of the CDR3 is 16 residues.

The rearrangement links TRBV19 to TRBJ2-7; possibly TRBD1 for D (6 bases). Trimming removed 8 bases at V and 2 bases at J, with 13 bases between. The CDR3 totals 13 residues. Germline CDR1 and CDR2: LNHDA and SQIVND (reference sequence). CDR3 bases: TGTGCCAGTCCCCGGGACAAGCCCTACGAGCAGTACTTC. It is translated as CASPRDKPYEQYF.

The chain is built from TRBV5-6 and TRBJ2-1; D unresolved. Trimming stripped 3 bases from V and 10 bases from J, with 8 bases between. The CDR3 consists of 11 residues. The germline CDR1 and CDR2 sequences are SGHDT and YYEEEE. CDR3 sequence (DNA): TGTGCCAGCAGCTCGCGTAGCGAGCAGTTCTTC. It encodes CASSSRSEQFF.

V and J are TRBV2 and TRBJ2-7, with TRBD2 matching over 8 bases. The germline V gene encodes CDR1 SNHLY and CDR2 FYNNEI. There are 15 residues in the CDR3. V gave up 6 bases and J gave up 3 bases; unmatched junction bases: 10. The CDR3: CASRQTGTRVYEQYF. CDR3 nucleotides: TGTGCCAGCAGACAAACCGGGACTAGGGTCTACGAGCAGTACTTC. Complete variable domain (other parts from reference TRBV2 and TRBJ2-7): EPEVTQTPSHQVTQMGQEVILRCVPISNHLYFYWYRQILGQKVEFLVSFYNNEISEKSEIFDDQFSVERPDGSNFTLKIRSTKLEDSAMYFCASRQTGTRVYEQYFGPGTRLTVT.

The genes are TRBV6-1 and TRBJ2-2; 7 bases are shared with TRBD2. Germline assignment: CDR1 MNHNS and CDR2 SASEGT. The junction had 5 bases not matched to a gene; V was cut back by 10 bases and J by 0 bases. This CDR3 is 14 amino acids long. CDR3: CATHLAANTGELFF. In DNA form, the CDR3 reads TGTGCCACCCATCTAGCGGCGAACACCGGGGAGCTGTTTTTT.

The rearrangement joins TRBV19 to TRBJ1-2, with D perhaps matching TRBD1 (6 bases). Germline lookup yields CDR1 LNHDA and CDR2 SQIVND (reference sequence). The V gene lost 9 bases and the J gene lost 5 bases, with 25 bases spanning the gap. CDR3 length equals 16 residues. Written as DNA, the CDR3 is TGTGCCAGCTCCTTATCTACAGGGACCCCTACATATGGCTACACCTTC. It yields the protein CASSLSTGTPTYGYTF.

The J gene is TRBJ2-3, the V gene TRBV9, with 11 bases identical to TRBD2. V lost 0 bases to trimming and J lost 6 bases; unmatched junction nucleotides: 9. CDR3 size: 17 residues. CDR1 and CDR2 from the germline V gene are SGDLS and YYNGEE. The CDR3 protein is CASSVGLTSGRLDTQYF. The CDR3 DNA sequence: TGTGCCAGCAGCGTAGGACTAACTAGCGGGAGATTGGATACGCAGTATTTT.

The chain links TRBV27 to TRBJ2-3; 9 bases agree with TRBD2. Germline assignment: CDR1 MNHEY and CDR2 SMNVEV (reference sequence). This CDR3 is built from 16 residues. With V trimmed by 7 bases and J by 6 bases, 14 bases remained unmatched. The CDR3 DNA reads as TGTGCCAGCACCCTCCGAGGCGGGAGGGCCATCGATACGCAGTATTTT. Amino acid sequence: CASTLRGGRAIDTQYF.

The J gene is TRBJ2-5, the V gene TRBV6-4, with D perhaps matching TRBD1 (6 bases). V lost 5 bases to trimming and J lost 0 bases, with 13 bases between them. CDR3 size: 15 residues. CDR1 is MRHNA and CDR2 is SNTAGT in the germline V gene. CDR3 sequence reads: CASSPESGDQETQYF. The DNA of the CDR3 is TGTGCCAGCAGTCCCGAATCAGGGGACCAAGAGACCCAGTACTTC.

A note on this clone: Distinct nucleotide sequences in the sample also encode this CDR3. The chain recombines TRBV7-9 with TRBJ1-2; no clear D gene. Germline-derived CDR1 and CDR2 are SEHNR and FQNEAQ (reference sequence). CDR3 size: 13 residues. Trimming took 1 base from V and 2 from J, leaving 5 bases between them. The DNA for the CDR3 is TGTGCCAGCAGCTTAGGTCTGAACTATGGCTACACCTTC. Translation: CASSLGLNYGYTF.